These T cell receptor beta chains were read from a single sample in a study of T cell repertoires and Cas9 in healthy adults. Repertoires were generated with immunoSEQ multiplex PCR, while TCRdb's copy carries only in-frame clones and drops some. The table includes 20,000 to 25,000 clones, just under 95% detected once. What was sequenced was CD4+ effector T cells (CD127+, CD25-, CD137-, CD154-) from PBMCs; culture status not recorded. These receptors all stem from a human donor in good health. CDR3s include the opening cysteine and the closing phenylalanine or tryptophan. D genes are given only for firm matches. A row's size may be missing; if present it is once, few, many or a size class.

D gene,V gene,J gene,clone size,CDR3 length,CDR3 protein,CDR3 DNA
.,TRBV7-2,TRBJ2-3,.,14,CASSLGPFTDTQYF,TGTGCCAGCAGCCTGGGACCTTTCACAGATACGCAGTATTTT
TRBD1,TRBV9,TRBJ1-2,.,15,CASRLRTGGAGGYTF,TGTGCCAGCAGACTAAGGACAGGGGGCGCGGGTGGCTACACCTTC
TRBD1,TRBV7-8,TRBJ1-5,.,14,CASSMDRVGQPQHF,TGTGCCAGCAGCATGGACAGGGTAGGTCAGCCCCAGCATTTT
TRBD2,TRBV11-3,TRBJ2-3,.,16,CASSPRTGGYTDTQYF,TGTGCCAGCAGCCCGAGGACGGGAGGGTACACAGATACGCAGTATTTT
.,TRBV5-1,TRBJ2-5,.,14,CASSLGGNQETQYF,TGCGCCAGCAGCTTGGGCGGCAACCAAGAGACCCAGTACTTC
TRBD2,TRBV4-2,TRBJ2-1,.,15,CASSQELAGANEQFF,TGTGCCAGCAGCCAAGAACTAGCGGGAGCGAATGAGCAGTTCTTC
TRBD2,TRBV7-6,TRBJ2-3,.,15,CASSLAGSGTDTQYF,TGTGCCAGCAGCCTAGCGGGCTCGGGGACAGATACGCAGTATTTT
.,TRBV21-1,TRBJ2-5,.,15,CASSTPKDREETQYF,TGTGCCAGCAGCACCCCGAAGGACAGGGAGGAGACCCAGTACTTC
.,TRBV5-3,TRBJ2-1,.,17,CARSLVSARTSYNEQFF,TGTGCCAGAAGCTTGGTTAGTGCACGGACTTCGTACAATGAGCAGTTCTTC
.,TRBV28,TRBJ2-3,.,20,CASSFTQFRFRPLLTDTQYF,TGTGCCAGCAGTTTCACCCAGTTTCGCTTTCGACCTCTCCTCACAGATACGCAGTATTTT
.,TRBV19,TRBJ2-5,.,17,CASSITVGGTGGETQYF,TGTGCCAGTAGTATTACCGTGGGGGGCACGGGGGGTGAGACCCAGTACTTC
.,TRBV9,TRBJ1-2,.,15,CASSVDRDSWGGYTF,TGTGCCAGCAGCGTAGACCGCGACAGCTGGGGTGGCTACACCTTC
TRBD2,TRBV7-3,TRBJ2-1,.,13,CASSVGNSGEQFF,TGTGCCAGCAGCGTAGGGAACAGCGGGGAACAGTTCTTC
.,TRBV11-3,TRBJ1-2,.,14,CASSFMASLDGYTF,TGTGCCAGCAGCTTTATGGCTTCGTTGGACGGCTACACCTTC
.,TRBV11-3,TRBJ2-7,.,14,CASSLGTESYEQYF,TGTGCCAGCAGCTTAGGTACAGAAAGTTACGAGCAGTACTTC
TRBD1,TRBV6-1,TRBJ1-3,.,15,CASRIDRGTGNTIYF,TGTGCCAGCAGAATTGACAGGGGAACTGGAAACACCATATATTTT
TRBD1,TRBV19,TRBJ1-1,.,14,CASSINRGGAEAFF,TGTGCCAGTAGTATCAACAGGGGAGGCGCTGAAGCTTTCTTT
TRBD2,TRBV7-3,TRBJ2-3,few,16,CASSLSLAGGTDTQYF,TGTGCCAGCAGCTTATCGCTAGCGGGGGGCACAGATACGCAGTATTTT
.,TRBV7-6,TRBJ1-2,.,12,CASSRQGYGYTF,TGTGCCAGCAGCCGCCAGGGGTATGGCTACACCTTC
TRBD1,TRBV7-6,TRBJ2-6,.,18,CASSLFPLQGSGANVLTF,TGTGCCAGCAGCTTATTTCCACTACAGGGGTCCGGGGCCAACGTCCTGACTTTC
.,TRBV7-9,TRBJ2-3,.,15,CASSKTGTSTDTQYF,TGTGCCAGCAGCAAAACCGGGACTAGCACAGATACGCAGTATTTT
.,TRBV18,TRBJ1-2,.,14,CASSSEDGGYGYTF,TGTGCCAGCTCGTCAGAAGATGGAGGCTATGGCTACACCTTC
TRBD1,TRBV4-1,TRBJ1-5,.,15,CASSQPGQSNQPQHF,TGCGCCAGCAGCCAACCGGGACAGTCCAATCAGCCCCAGCATTTT
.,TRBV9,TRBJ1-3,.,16,CASSTSAGLSGNTIYF,TGTGCCAGCAGCACTAGCGCGGGTCTCTCTGGAAACACCATATATTTT
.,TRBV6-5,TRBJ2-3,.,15,CASNADYASTDTQYF,TGTGCCAGCAATGCTGACTACGCTTCGACAGATACGCAGTATTTT
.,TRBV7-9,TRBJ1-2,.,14,CASSPGTAGRGYTF,TGTGCCAGCAGCCCCGGGACGGCCGGCCGTGGCTACACCTTC
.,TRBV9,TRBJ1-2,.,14,CASSVEVSRGGYTF,TGTGCCAGCAGCGTAGAAGTCAGCCGGGGGGGCTACACCTTC
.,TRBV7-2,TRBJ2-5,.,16,CASSLRLRNPPETQYF,TGTGCCAGCAGCTTAAGACTAAGGAATCCCCCAGAGACCCAGTACTTC
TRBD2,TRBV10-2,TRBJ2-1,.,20,CASSESPLAGGPSSYNEQFF,TGCGCCAGCAGTGAGTCCCCACTAGCGGGAGGGCCGAGCTCCTACAATGAGCAGTTCTTC
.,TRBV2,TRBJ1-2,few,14,CASSPLSGNYGYTF,TGTGCCAGCAGTCCCTTGTCCGGCAACTATGGCTACACCTTC
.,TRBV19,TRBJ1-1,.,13,CASSAKGNTEAFF,TGTGCCAGTAGTGCCAAGGGGAACACTGAAGCTTTCTTT
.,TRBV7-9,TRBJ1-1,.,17,CASRIYGTSLMNTEAFF,TGTGCCAGCCGAATCTATGGGACATCCCTCATGAACACTGAAGCTTTCTTT
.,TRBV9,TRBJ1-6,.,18,CASSVRPGEALGNSPLHF,TGTGCCAGCAGCGTACGTCCTGGAGAAGCCCTAGGTAATTCACCCCTCCACTTT
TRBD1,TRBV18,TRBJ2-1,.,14,CASPKQGARGEQFF,TGTGCCAGCCCTAAACAGGGGGCGCGGGGTGAGCAGTTCTTC
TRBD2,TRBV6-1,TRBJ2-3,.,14,CASRVTGGQDTQYF,TGTGCCAGCAGGGTCACGGGGGGGCAAGATACGCAGTATTTT
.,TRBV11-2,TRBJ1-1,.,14,CASSWGGRNTEAFF,TGTGCCAGCAGCTGGGGGGGCAGAAACACTGAAGCTTTCTTT
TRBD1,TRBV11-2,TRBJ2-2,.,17,CASSLDGLTGGSGELFF,TGTGCCAGCAGCTTAGATGGTCTAACAGGGGGGTCCGGGGAGCTGTTTTTT
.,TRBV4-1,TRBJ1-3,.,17,CASSDYRTRSSGNTIYF,TGCGCCAGCAGCGACTACAGGACGAGGAGCTCTGGAAACACCATATATTTT
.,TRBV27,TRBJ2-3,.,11,CASSQRYTQYF,TGTGCCAGCAGTCAGAGGTATACGCAGTATTTT
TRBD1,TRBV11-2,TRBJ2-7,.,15,CASSANRDSTYEQYF,TGTGCCAGCAGCGCCAACCGGGACAGTACCTACGAGCAGTACTTC
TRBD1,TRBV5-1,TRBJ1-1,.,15,CASSRSQGAVTEAFF,TGCGCCAGCAGCCGTTCTCAGGGGGCCGTAACTGAAGCTTTCTTT
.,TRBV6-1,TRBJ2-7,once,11,CASSDPYEQYF,TGTGCCAGCAGTGACCCCTACGAGCAGTACTTC
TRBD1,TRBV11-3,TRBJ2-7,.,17,CASSPGYRGPTSYEQYF,TGTGCCAGCAGCCCGGGGTACAGGGGGCCAACGTCCTACGAGCAGTACTTC
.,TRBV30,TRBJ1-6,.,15,CAWSVLGKANSPLHF,TGTGCCTGGAGTGTATTAGGAAAAGCCAATTCACCCCTCCACTTT
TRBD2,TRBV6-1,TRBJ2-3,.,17,CASSERLAGGPTDTQYF,TGTGCCAGCAGTGAACGACTAGCGGGGGGGCCCACAGATACGCAGTATTTT
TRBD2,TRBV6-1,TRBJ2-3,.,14,CATKGTSGTDTQYF,TGTGCCACTAAAGGGACTAGCGGCACAGATACGCAGTATTTT
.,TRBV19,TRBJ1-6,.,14,CASSPREGASPLHF,TGTGCCAGTAGTCCGAGGGAGGGAGCTTCACCCCTCCACTTT
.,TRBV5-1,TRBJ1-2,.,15,CASGSGTLANYGYTF,TGCGCCAGCGGCTCCGGGACGCTAGCTAACTATGGCTACACCTTC
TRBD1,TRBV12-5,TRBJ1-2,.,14,CASGPGQSNYGYTF,TGTGCTAGTGGGCCGGGACAGTCTAACTATGGCTACACCTTC
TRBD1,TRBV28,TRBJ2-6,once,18,CASSPRGQLISGANVLTF,TGTGCCAGCAGTCCCCGGGGACAGTTAATCTCTGGGGCCAACGTCCTGACTTTC
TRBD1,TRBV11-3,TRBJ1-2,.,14,CASPPGQRIYGYTF,TGTGCCAGTCCACCGGGACAGAGGATTTACGGCTACACCTTC
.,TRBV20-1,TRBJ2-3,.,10,CSASSDTQYF,TGCAGTGCTAGCAGCGATACGCAGTATTTT
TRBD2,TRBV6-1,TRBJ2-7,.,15,CASSEAPGGSYEQYF,TGTGCCAGCAGTGAAGCGCCGGGGGGGTCCTACGAGCAGTACTTC